What follows describes a single T cell receptor beta chain. Germline V gene lookup returns CDR1 MNHEY and CDR2 SVGAGI. The CDR3 runs to 15 residues. The V end was cut by 0 bases, the J end by 2 bases, with 7 bases between. The data originate from a study of blood T cell repertoires in COVID-19. Some clones are missing from TCRdb's copy, which holds only in-frame ones; the method was immunoSEQ multiplex PCR. The sample lists hundreds of thousands of clones; 70% to 90% were seen once. The chain has TRBV6-5 and TRBJ2-2, with D unclear. The sequencing input was PBMCs or T cells enriched from blood (not recorded which). The TCR sequence derives from a woman between 18 and 29 years old with acute COVID-19. The CDR3: CASSYSGFNTGELFF. The CDR3 DNA follows: TGTGCCAGCAGTTACTCCGGGTTCAACACCGGGGAGCTGTTTTTT.